These T cell receptor beta chains were read from a single sample in a study of T-cell memory formation after mild COVID-19. TCRdb processed the 5' RACE reads anew with MiXCR; each CDR3 protein has one entry. Of roughly 370,000 distinct CDR3 sequences listed, roughly 15% are singletons. Input material: PBMCs or a T cell subset sorted from them (not recorded which). Receptor source: a man between 18 and 29 years old who had mild COVID-19 (a few samples of this study predate the infection). Cell type and time point are not known. The CDR3 runs from the conserved cysteine through the conserved F or W. The D gene is left open where the match is weak. Size is omitted from some rows. Given values are once, few, many or a class for expanded clones.

>NA|TRBV6-1|NA|TRBJ1-6
TGTGCCAGCAGTGACTGGAAGTCGCTCCTATTCCACTTT
CASSDWKSLLFHF
>NA|TRBV27|NA|TRBJ1-5
TGTGCCAGCAGGGGCGGGGAGGTTAGCAATCAGCCCCAGCATTTT
CASRGGEVSNQPQHF
>NA|TRBV6-5|NA|TRBJ2-7
TGTGCCAGCAGTTACTCGAGTGGGGACGGCTCCTACGAGCAGTACTTC
CASSYSSGDGSYEQYF
>NA|TRBV3-1|TRBD1|TRBJ2-7
TGTGCCAGCAGCCGCAAGGCCGGGACAGGAGGTTACGAGCAGTACTTC
CASSRKAGTGGYEQYF
>few|TRBV7-9|NA|TRBJ1-1
TGTGCCAGCAGCAAACAGACCGGGACACCGATGAACACTGAAGCTTTCTTT
CASSKQTGTPMNTEAFF
>few|TRBV6-2/TRBV6-3|NA|TRBJ1-3
TGTGCCACCAGCTTGGCGAAAACTGGAAACACCATATATTTT
CATSLAKTGNTIYF
>NA|TRBV29-1|NA|TRBJ1-1
TGCAGCGTTGGACTGGGAGGGACTGAAGCTTTCTTT
CSVGLGGTEAFF
>few|TRBV24-1|NA|TRBJ2-5
TGTGCCACCAGTGACGGGGCGGAAGAGACCCAGTACTTC
CATSDGAEETQYF
>NA|TRBV2|TRBD2|TRBJ2-1
TGTGCCACCCTAACTAGCGGGGGGTCTGGTGAGCAGTTCTTC
CATLTSGGSGEQFF
>once|TRBV6-6|TRBD1|TRBJ2-2
TGTGCCAGCAGACGACAGGGCGACACCGGGGAGCTGTTTTTT
CASRRQGDTGELFF
>once|TRBV12-3/TRBV12-4|NA|TRBJ2-1
TGTGCCAGCAGCCCACCCGGGGCGGGCAACAATGAGCAGTTCTTC
CASSPPGAGNNEQFF
>NA|TRBV4-1|TRBD2|TRBJ2-3
TGCGCCAGCAGCCGTTTAGGGCTAGCGGGGGAGGAAGATACGCAGTATTTT
CASSRLGLAGEEDTQYF
>few|TRBV2|TRBD1|TRBJ2-2
TGTGCCAGCAGTGATCGGACAGGGTTTTTAACCGGGGAGCTGTTTTTT
CASSDRTGFLTGELFF
>few|TRBV5-4|NA|TRBJ1-6
TGTGCCAGCAGCCCTACAGGGTCTGGGTCACCCCTCCACTTT
CASSPTGSGSPLHF
>NA|TRBV7-8|NA|TRBJ2-2
TGTGCCAGCAGCTCCATGGGGGGATACGGGGAGCTGTTTTTT
CASSSMGGYGELFF
>NA|TRBV2|NA|TRBJ2-2
TGTGCCAGCAGTGAAGCCAGACCGGCCTTCGGGGAGCTGTTTTTT
CASSEARPAFGELFF
>NA|TRBV6-5|TRBD1|TRBJ1-4
TGTGCCAGCAGGAGAGGGGGACAGGGTGGTGAAAAACTGTTTTTT
CASRRGGQGGEKLFF
>few|TRBV27|TRBD1|TRBJ1-1
TGTGCCAGCAGTTCAACATTAGGGACAGCGAACACTGAAGCTTTCTTT
CASSSTLGTANTEAFF
>few|TRBV11-2|NA|TRBJ2-7
TGTGCCAGCAGCTTAGTGCTCGAAGGGTACGAGCAGTACTTC
CASSLVLEGYEQYF
>few|TRBV6-1|NA|TRBJ1-5
TGTGCCAGCAGTGAAGCCCTGGTTCGACCCCAGCATTTT
CASSEALVRPQHF
>many|TRBV5-1|TRBD2|TRBJ2-1
TGCGCCAGCAGCCAGGGACTAGCGGGGGAGGGGGAGCAGTTCTTC
CASSQGLAGEGEQFF
>few|TRBV4-1|TRBD1|TRBJ2-1
TGCGCCAGCAGCGAGGGACAGGGTAGGGTTGAGCAGTTCTTC
CASSEGQGRVEQFF
>few|TRBV7-2|TRBD1|TRBJ2-5
TGTGCCAGCAGCTTTGGACAGGGTTGGGAGACCCAGTACTTC
CASSFGQGWETQYF
>few|TRBV5-5|NA|TRBJ2-3
TGTGCCAGCAGCTTTAGCCGCGCAGATACGCAGTATTTT
CASSFSRADTQYF
>few|TRBV5-1|NA|TRBJ2-6
TGCGCCAGCAGAGTGGGTACGATGGCTGGGGCCAACGTCCTGACTTTC
CASRVGTMAGANVLTF
>NA|TRBV12-3/TRBV12-4|NA|TRBJ1-6
TGTGCCAGCAGTTTGATGGGCAATAATTCACCCCTCCACTTT
CASSLMGNNSPLHF
>NA|TRBV5-1|TRBD1|TRBJ1-1
TGCGCCAGCAGCTTCCAAAGGGGGCCTAACACTGAAGCTTTCTTT
CASSFQRGPNTEAFF
>few|TRBV3-1|TRBD2|TRBJ2-3
TGTGCCAGCAGCCAAGGGACTAGCGAGATAGCAGATACGCAGTATTTT
CASSQGTSEIADTQYF
>NA|TRBV6-5|NA|TRBJ2-7
TGTGCCAGCAGTTACCGGGGACCAAGCTCCTACGAGCAGTACTTC
CASSYRGPSSYEQYF
>few|TRBV9|NA|TRBJ2-7
TGTGCCAGCAGCGTGGGGCAGGACTACGAGCAGTACTTC
CASSVGQDYEQYF
>NA|TRBV12-3/TRBV12-4|NA|TRBJ1-1
TGTGCCAGCAGTTGGAGTCGGCAGACTGAAGCTTTCTTT
CASSWSRQTEAFF
>NA|TRBV7-9|NA|TRBJ2-3
TGTGCCAGCACCCCACGTGCCGGACCCACAGATACGCAGTATTTT
CASTPRAGPTDTQYF
>few|TRBV6-6|TRBD1|TRBJ2-2
TGTGCCAGCAGATGGACAGGGGAAACCGGGGAGCTGTTTTTT
CASRWTGETGELFF
>NA|TRBV4-3|NA|TRBJ1-6
TGCGCCAGCAGCCAAGATTCCGGGGGTAACAGTAATTCACCCCTCCACTTT
CASSQDSGGNSNSPLHF
>few|TRBV7-3|NA|TRBJ2-7
TGTGCCAGCAGCTTAGGAACTGCGTGGGACGAGCAGTACTTC
CASSLGTAWDEQYF
>many|TRBV11-2|NA|TRBJ2-4
TGTGCCAGCAGCTCTGGGACACAAAACATTCAGTACTTC
CASSSGTQNIQYF
>few|TRBV3-1|TRBD2|TRBJ2-3
TGTGCCAGCAGCCCGCTAGCGGGGGCCCTAAGAAGCACAGATACGCAGTATTTT
CASSPLAGALRSTDTQYF
>NA|TRBV6-5|NA|TRBJ1-2
TGTGCCAGCAGTAAAGACCGAATCCTCTACACCTTC
CASSKDRILYTF
>few|TRBV7-9|TRBD1|TRBJ2-6
TGTGCCAGCAGGTCCTTCGGGACAGTGCCCTCTGGGGCCAACGTCCTGACTTTC
CASRSFGTVPSGANVLTF
>few|TRBV4-3|NA|TRBJ2-2
TGCGCCAGCAGCCAAGGTCCCACTGGCGGGGAGCTGTTTTTT
CASSQGPTGGELFF
>NA|TRBV20-1|NA|TRBJ2-3
TGCAGTGCGCTCGCCACAGCGGGCACAGATACGCAGTATTTT
CSALATAGTDTQYF
>many|TRBV5-1|NA|TRBJ2-3
TGCGCCAGCACCACCCGGCAGTACACAGATACGCAGTATTTT
CASTTRQYTDTQYF
>NA|TRBV2|NA|TRBJ2-5
TGTGCCAGCAGTGCCGGACGACTAGGACGGGAGACCCAGTACTTC
CASSAGRLGRETQYF
>NA|TRBV7-6|TRBD2|TRBJ2-3
TGTGCCAGCAGCTTACAGCGGGGGCTCACAGATACGCAGTATTTT
CASSLQRGLTDTQYF
>few|TRBV3-1|NA|TRBJ2-6
TGTGCCAGCAGCCATGTCATGGGGGGCGCTGGGGCCAACGTCCTGACTTTC
CASSHVMGGAGANVLTF
>few|TRBV18|NA|TRBJ1-5
TGTGCCAGCTCCCAACAGGAAGTTAATCAGCCCCAGCATTTT
CASSQQEVNQPQHF
>NA|TRBV7-2|NA|TRBJ2-3
TGTGCCAGCAGCTTACTGCCAGGCACAGATACGCAGTATTTT
CASSLLPGTDTQYF
>NA|TRBV6-5|NA|TRBJ1-2
TGTGCCAGCAGTTACTCTCCTAACTATGGCTACACCTTC
CASSYSPNYGYTF
>few|TRBV6-2/TRBV6-3|NA|TRBJ2-3
TGTGCCAGCAGTTACTCCCGGGGAGCCCAGACGCAGTATTTT
CASSYSRGAQTQYF
>NA|TRBV20-1|TRBD1|TRBJ1-5
TGCAGTGCTAGACGCAGGGGGAGTCAGCCCCAGCATTTT
CSARRRGSQPQHF
>NA|TRBV4-3|NA|TRBJ2-7
TGCGCCAGCAGCCGAGCGAGGTCTATCTACGAGCAGTACTTC
CASSRARSIYEQYF